What follows are 26 T cell receptor beta chains derived from one specimen sequenced in a study of molecular identifiers for immune sequencing clone quantification. TCRdb used MiXCR to reprocess the PCR reads, holding one entry per CDR3 protein. The data hold tens of thousands of distinct CDR3 sequences, with over 15% observed a single time. Material for sequencing was naive CD8+ T cells from blood, with Jurkat cell RNA spiked in. Subset specified: FACS-sorted CD8+CD4-CCR7+CD45RA+ naive T cells. These receptors were taken from a human donor in good health. Some libraries in this study had Jurkat cell RNA spiked in.

This clonotype was counted many times. The V gene is TRBV13, the J gene TRBJ2-7; D is unresolved. CDR1 and CDR2 (germline): PRHDT, FYEKMQ (reference sequence). This CDR3 has 14 residues. V shed 1 base and J shed 6 bases, with 13 bases lying between them. In DNA form, the CDR3 reads TGTGCCAGCAGCTTAGAGGCTAGTACGGGCGAGCAGTACTTC. Translating gives CASSLEASTGEQYF.

This clonotype came up many times. This chain links TRBV12-3 or TRBV12-4 with TRBJ2-2, with a tentative D call TRBD1 (5 bases). V gave up 3 bases and J gave up 1 base, with 6 bases separating them. This CDR3 comprises 14 residues. CDR3 residues: CASSFQGNTGELFF. CDR3 nucleotides: TGTGCCAGCAGTTTCCAGGGGAACACCGGGGAGCTGTTTTTT.

This clonotype was recorded many times. The chain has TRBV5-6 and TRBJ2-3; D ambiguous. Germline V lookup: CDR1 SGHDT, CDR2 YYEEEE. V was trimmed by 1 base and J by 3 bases, leaving 12 bases between them. The CDR3 length is 15 residues. The CDR3 region has the DNA TGTGCCAGCAGCTTGCTCAGGTCTGTTACAGATACGCAGTATTTT. Amino acids: CASSLLRSVTDTQYF. Full variable domain (outside the CDR3, taken from reference TRBV5-6 and TRBJ2-3): DAGVTQSPTHLIKTRGQQVTLRCSPKSGHDTVSWYQQALGQGPQFIFQYYEEEERQRGNFPDRFSGHQFPNYSSELNVNALLLGDSALYLCASSLLRSVTDTQYFGPGTRLTVL.

Points on this clonotype: A read error is possible here, since a much larger clone lies one base away. This sequence joins TRBV7-9 and TRBJ2-5; perhaps TRBD2 as D (5 bases). The CDR3 is 13 amino acids. V was clipped by 5 bases and J by 2 bases, with 9 bases between them. Germline CDR1 and CDR2: SEHNR and FQNEAQ (reference sequence). Written as DNA, the CDR3 is TGTGCCAGCAGCGGACCGGGACAAGAGACCCAGTACTTC. Protein product: CASSGPGQETQYF.

In its sample, this clonotype was seen many times. J is TRBJ1-5 and V is TRBV2; D call uncertain. CDR3 size: 15 residues. Germline loops: CDR1 SNHLY, CDR2 FYNNEI. V shed 0 bases and J shed 2 bases, with 8 bases lying between them. CDR3 in amino acids: CASSEAYRGNQPQHF. CDR3 DNA: TGTGCCAGCAGTGAAGCTTATAGAGGCAATCAGCCCCAGCATTTT.

This clonotype was found many times. The chain uses TRBV7-6 and TRBJ2-7; a weak D match, TRBD1 (6 bases). The CDR3 is 14 residues long. The germline V gene encodes CDR1 SGHVS and CDR2 FNYEAQ. The ends were cut back, 2 bases at V and 0 bases at J, with 8 bases in the middle. Here the CDR3 DNA reads TGTGCCAGCAGCTTAACGGACAGCTCCTACGAGCAGTACTTC. This gives the protein CASSLTDSSYEQYF.

This clonotype was counted many times. The rearrangement joins TRBV11-2 to TRBJ2-1; D remains unclear. The CDR3 sequence is 15 residues long. Germline-derived CDR1 and CDR2 are SGHAT and FQNNGV. The V and J ends lost 4 bases and 0 bases respectively, with 10 bases between them. The CDR3 is CASSSPMSSYNEQFF. CDR3 nucleotide sequence: TGTGCCAGCAGCTCCCCAATGAGCTCCTACAATGAGCAGTTCTTC.

Ten or more counts support this clonotype. The gene calls are TRBV6-6 and TRBJ2-5; D gene ambiguous. The CDR3 totals 16 residues. Looked up from germline, CDR1 is MNHNY and CDR2 is SVGAGI (reference sequence). V dropped 7 bases and J dropped 0 bases, with 18 bases sitting between them. DNA for the CDR3: TGTGCCAGCAAGGTTTCAGGTATGGAGTACCAAGAGACCCAGTACTTC. Encoded protein: CASKVSGMEYQETQYF.

This clonotype appeared many times. The chain combines TRBV6-1 with TRBJ2-1; 14 nucleotides line up with TRBD2. J gave up 5 bases and V 3 bases, and 3 bases lay outside the gene matches. The CDR3 spans 16 residues. Germline lookup yields CDR1 MNHNS and CDR2 SASEGT. The CDR3 spells CASSDGLAGGHNEQFF. The CDR3 nucleotides are TGTGCCAGCAGTGATGGACTAGCGGGAGGACACAATGAGCAGTTCTTC.

Many counts were recorded for this clonotype. The gene calls are TRBV15 and TRBJ2-5, with D perhaps matching TRBD1 (6 bases). CDR3 length: 15 residues. Trimming removed 2 bases at V and 5 bases at J, with 15 bases between. CDR1 is LNHNV, CDR2 YYDKDF, per germline (reference sequence). As DNA, the CDR3 is TGTGCCACCAGCAGACAGTTCAGGGGCGCGGAGACCCAGTACTTC. It encodes CATSRQFRGAETQYF.

Points on this clonotype: A single base separates this from a much larger clone, so it may be a read error. The chain combines TRBV11-2 with TRBJ2-7; D possibly corresponds to TRBD1 (6 bases). The CDR3 has 13 amino acids. Germline CDR1 is SGHAT and CDR2 is FQNNGV. The CDR3 loop reads CASSPDRQREQCF. The CDR3 DNA reads TGTGCCAGCAGCCCTGACAGGCAAAGAGAGCAGTGCTTC.

The rearrangement uses TRBV9 and TRBJ2-7, with TRBD2 as a possible D gene (6 bases). The CDR3 has 15 residues. Germline V gives CDR1 SGDLS, CDR2 YYNGEE. Trimming took 3 bases from V and 0 from J, leaving 13 bases between them. The CDR3 sequence: CASSGGSGTSYEQYF. In DNA form, the CDR3 reads TGTGCCAGCAGCGGGGGTAGCGGAACCTCCTACGAGCAGTACTTC. The full variable domain, its missing parts supplied by reference TRBV9 and TRBJ2-7, is DSGVTQTPKHLITATGQRVTLRCSPRSGDLSVYWYQQSLDQGLQFLIQYYNGEERAKGNILERFSAQQFPDLHSELNLSSLELGDSALYFCASSGGSGTSYEQYFGPGTRLTVT.

The chain employs TRBV29-1 and TRBJ1-2; no clear D. Germline CDR1 SQVTM, CDR2 ANQGSEA. The CDR3 covers 11 residues. Trimming took 2 bases from V and 10 from J, leaving 11 bases between them. CDR3 coding DNA: TGCAGCGTTGAAACCTACCCCCACTACACCTTC. Translated: CSVETYPHYTF.

The genes are TRBV7-9 and TRBJ2-3; the D gene is possibly TRBD2 (5 bases). Trimming cost V 3 bases and J 4 bases, with 11 bases left between them. Germline CDR1 reads SEHNR; CDR2 reads FQNEAQ (reference sequence). The CDR3 consists of 14 residues. The CDR3 sequence is CASSLERGADTQYF. The CDR3 coding sequence is TGTGCCAGCAGCTTGGAACGGGGTGCAGATACGCAGTATTTT.

This clonotype has ten or more counts. The genes are TRBV27 and TRBJ2-7; D may be TRBD2 (5 bases). The length of the CDR3 is 14 residues. Trimming cost V 0 bases and J 3 bases, with 9 bases left between them. Germline loops: CDR1 MNHEY, CDR2 SMNVEV (reference sequence). The CDR3 here is CASSLSGARYEQYF. In DNA, the CDR3 is TGTGCCAGCAGTTTATCGGGAGCCCGCTACGAGCAGTACTTC.

In this sample, this clonotype turned up many times. The rearrangement joins TRBV20-1 to TRBJ2-3; D unresolved. Between the trimmed V and J ends, which lost 3 bases and 0 bases, there was a span of 13 bases. This CDR3 comprises 15 residues. CDR1 DFQATT and CDR2 SNEGSKA come from the germline V gene (reference sequence). CDR3 DNA: TGCAGTGCTAGGGATTTGGGATCTAGCACAGATACGCAGTATTTT. Translated, it gives CSARDLGSSTDTQYF.

This rearrangement joins TRBV30 to TRBJ1-5; 8 bases agree with TRBD1. The V segment lost 1 base and the J segment 7 bases; nucleotides outside the gene matches: 3. This CDR3 is built from 13 residues. The germline CDR1 and CDR2 sequences are GTSNPN and SVGIG (reference sequence). The CDR3 bases are TGTGCCTGGAGTGCCACAGGGGGGCAGCCCCAGCATTTT. Protein sequence: CAWSATGGQPQHF. Using reference TRBV30 and TRBJ1-5 for the parts outside the CDR3, the full variable domain is SQTIHQWPATLVQPVGSPLSLECTVEGTSNPNLYWYRQAAGRGLQLLFYSVGIGQISSEVPQNLSASRPQDRQFILSSKKLLLSDSGFYLCAWSATGGQPQHFGDGTRLSIL.

In this sample, this clonotype turned up many times. The V and J genes are TRBV6-2 or TRBV6-3 and TRBJ1-5; a weak D match, TRBD1 (5 bases). The CDR3 spans 17 residues. Per germline, CDR1 MNHEY and CDR2 SVGEGT. V lost 0 bases and J lost 0, with 12 bases in between. Written as DNA, the CDR3 is TGTGCCAGCAGTTACTCAGGGGAGCAATATAGCAATCAGCCCCAGCATTTT. It encodes CASSYSGEQYSNQPQHF.

About this clonotype itself: Possible read error: a much larger clone is one base away. V is TRBV7-9 and J is TRBJ2-1, with D possibly being TRBD2 (5 bases). The CDR3 totals 12 residues. Germline V gene sequence: CDR1 SEHNR, CDR2 FQNEAQ (reference sequence). The CDR3 region is CASSLLAVERFF. CDR3 nucleotide sequence: TGTGCCAGCAGCTTACTAGCCGTTGAGCGGTTCTTC.

This clonotype has ten or more counts. The chain couples TRBV12-5 to TRBJ1-1; D remains unclear. Looked up from germline, CDR1 is LGHNT and CDR2 is FRNRAP. Trimming took 5 bases from V and 3 from J, leaving 13 bases between them. The CDR3 runs 14 residues. The CDR3 spells CASGGLRADTEAFF. The CDR3 nucleotides read TGTGCTAGTGGTGGACTGCGGGCAGACACTGAAGCTTTCTTT.

This clonotype was seen at least ten times. This chain links TRBV10-2 with TRBJ1-5, with unresolved D. V was pared by 2 bases and J by 6 bases, with 14 bases between. Looked up from germline, CDR1 is WSHSY and CDR2 is SAAADI. The CDR3 has 15 amino acids. The CDR3 coding sequence is TGCGCCAGCAGTGAGGCGGGTCCGTTGGGTCAGCCCCAGCATTTT. Protein: CASSEAGPLGQPQHF.

In this sample, this clonotype turned up many times. This sequence joins TRBV10-3 and TRBJ2-3, with TRBD1 matching 7 bases. The CDR3 is made up of 18 amino acids. The J segment lost 0 bases and the V segment lost 2 bases, leaving 11 bases of the junction unmatched. Per the germline V gene, CDR1 is ENHRY and CDR2 is SYGVKD. The CDR3 DNA is TGTGCCATCAGTGAGCCGTCAACCGGACAGGCGAGCACAGATACGCAGTATTTT. Translating it yields CAISEPSTGQASTDTQYF.

There are many counts of this clonotype. The rearrangement links TRBV19 to TRBJ2-7; 10 nucleotides match TRBD2. V gave up 5 bases and J gave up 3 bases; unmatched junction bases: 4. CDR1 and CDR2 (germline): LNHDA, SQIVND (reference sequence). CDR3 length: 14 amino acids. The CDR3 here is CASSAGLADYEQYF. The CDR3 DNA is TGTGCCAGTAGTGCCGGACTAGCGGACTACGAGCAGTACTTC.

Many counts were recorded for this clonotype. The chain couples TRBV28 to TRBJ2-5; a weak D match, TRBD2 (5 bases). From germline, CDR1 is MDHEN and CDR2 SYDVKM. The CDR3 is made up of 18 amino acids. With 4 bases removed from V and 1 base from J, the gap between germline ends came to 22 bases. DNA of the CDR3: TGTGCCAGCAGTTCCCCCTCGTCCCCGGGGTCTCTCCAAGAGACCCAGTACTTC. It yields the protein CASSSPSSPGSLQETQYF. The full variable domain, completed using reference TRBV28 and TRBJ2-5, is DVKVTQSSRYLVKRTGEKVFLECVQDMDHENMFWYRQDPGLGLRLIYFSYDVKMKEKGDIPEGYSVSREKKERFSLILESASTNQTSMYLCASSSPSSPGSLQETQYFGPGTRLLVL.

A remark on this clonotype: A junction end diverges from the germline sequence, so it may reflect a read error. The chain is built from TRBV5-1 and TRBJ2-5; TRBD1 agrees at 10 bases. CDR1 is SGHRS and CDR2 is YFSETQ in the germline V gene. CDR3 length: 16 residues. CDR3 region: CASLEGTGVWQEAQYF. In DNA form, the CDR3 reads TGCGCCAGCCTCGAAGGGACAGGGGTTTGGCAAGAGGCCCAGTACTTC. The complete variable domain, with remaining parts taken from reference TRBV5-1 and TRBJ2-5, reads KAGVTQTPRYLIKTRGQQVTLSCSPISGHRSVSWYQQTPGQGLQFLFEYFSETQRNKGNFPGRFSGRQFSNSRSEMNVSTLELGDSALYLCASLEGTGVWQEAQYFGPGTRLLVL.

This clonotype was counted at least ten times. The chain joins TRBV7-9 to TRBJ2-7; a weak D match, TRBD1 (5 bases). Germline V gene lookup returns CDR1 SEHNR and CDR2 FQNEAQ (reference sequence). The V end was cut by 0 bases, the J end by 7 bases, with 10 bases between. The CDR3 has 13 amino acids. The CDR3 nucleotides are TGTGCCAGCAGCTTAGCAGGGGCGCCTGAGCAGTACTTC. This encodes CASSLAGAPEQYF.